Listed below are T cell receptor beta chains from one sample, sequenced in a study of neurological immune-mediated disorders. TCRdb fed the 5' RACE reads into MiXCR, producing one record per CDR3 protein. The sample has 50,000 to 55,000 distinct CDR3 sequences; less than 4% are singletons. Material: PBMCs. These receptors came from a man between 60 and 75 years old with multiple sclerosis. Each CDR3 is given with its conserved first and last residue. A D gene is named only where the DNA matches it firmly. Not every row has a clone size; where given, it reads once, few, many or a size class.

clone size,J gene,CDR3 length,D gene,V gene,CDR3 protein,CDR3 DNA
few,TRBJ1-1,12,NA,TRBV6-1,CASIGSDRVAFF,TGTGCCAGCATCGGGTCTGACCGGGTAGCTTTCTTT
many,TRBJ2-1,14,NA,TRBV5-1,CASSRGGATNEQFF,TGCGCCAGCAGCCGAGGAGGGGCTACCAATGAGCAGTTCTTC
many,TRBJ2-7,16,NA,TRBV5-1,CASSWSAKGGTYEQYF,TGCGCCAGCAGCTGGTCAGCCAAGGGGGGAACCTACGAGCAGTACTTC
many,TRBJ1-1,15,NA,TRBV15,CATSSSAGGYTEAFF,TGTGCCACCAGCAGCAGCGCGGGGGGCTATACTGAAGCTTTCTTT
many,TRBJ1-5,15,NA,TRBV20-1,CSASKTTALNQPQHF,TGCAGTGCAAGCAAGACGACGGCCCTTAATCAGCCCCAGCATTTT
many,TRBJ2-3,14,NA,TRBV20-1,CSAGGRPGTDTQYF,TGCAGTGCTGGGGGGAGGCCCGGCACAGATACGCAGTATTTT
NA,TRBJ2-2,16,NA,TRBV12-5,CASGLVLTGAVRELFF,TGTGCTAGTGGTTTGGTTCTGACAGGTGCGGTGCGGGAGCTGTTTTTT
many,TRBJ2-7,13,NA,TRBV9,CASSVQDGYEQYF,TGTGCCAGCAGCGTCCAGGACGGTTACGAGCAGTACTTC
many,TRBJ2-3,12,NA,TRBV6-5,CASSPSWDTQYF,TGTGCCAGCAGCCCCTCGTGGGATACGCAGTATTTT
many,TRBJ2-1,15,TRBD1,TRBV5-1,CASSLGGRGLDEQFF,TGCGCCAGCAGCTTGGGTGGCAGGGGGCTCGATGAGCAGTTCTTC
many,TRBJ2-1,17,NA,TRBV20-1,CSARVGRVGALYNEQFF,TGCAGTGCTAGAGTTGGCCGGGTGGGAGCGCTCTACAATGAGCAGTTCTTC
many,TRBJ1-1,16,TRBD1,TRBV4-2,CASSQDLRDSNTEAFF,TGTGCCAGCAGCCAAGACCTCCGGGACAGCAACACTGAAGCTTTCTTT
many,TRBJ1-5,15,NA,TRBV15,CATSGDRDKHQPQHF,TGTGCCACCAGCGGCGACCGGGACAAACATCAGCCCCAGCATTTT
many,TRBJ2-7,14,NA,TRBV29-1,CSAVQGKRTYEQYF,TGCAGCGCCGTACAGGGTAAACGCACCTACGAGCAGTACTTC
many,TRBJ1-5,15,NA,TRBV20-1,CSASNPTSSNQPQHF,TGCAGTGCTAGTAACCCCACTAGTAGCAATCAGCCCCAGCATTTT
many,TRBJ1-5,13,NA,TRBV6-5,CASSYSNNQPQHF,TGTGCCAGCAGTTACTCGAACAATCAGCCCCAGCATTTT
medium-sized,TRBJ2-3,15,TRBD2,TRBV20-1,CSARPTSGGADTQYF,TGCAGTGCTAGACCGACTAGCGGGGGGGCAGATACGCAGTATTTT
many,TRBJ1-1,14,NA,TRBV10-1,CASTVSIGSTEAFF,TGCGCCAGCACAGTATCTATAGGGAGCACTGAAGCTTTCTTT
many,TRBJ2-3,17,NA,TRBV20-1,CSASLIGGPLSTDTQYF,TGCAGTGCTAGCCTAATCGGGGGGCCACTTAGCACAGATACGCAGTATTTT
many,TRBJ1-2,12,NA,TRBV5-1,CASSIGGYGYTF,TGCGCCAGCAGCATAGGGGGCTATGGCTACACCTTC
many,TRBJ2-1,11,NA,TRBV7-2,CASSQENEQFF,TGTGCCAGCAGCCAAGAAAATGAGCAGTTCTTC
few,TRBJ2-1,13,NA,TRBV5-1,CASSRDTYNEQFF,TGCGCCAGCAGCCGGGACACTTACAATGAGCAGTTCTTC
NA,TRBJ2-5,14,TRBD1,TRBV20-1,CSARQGLGQENQYF,TGCAGTGCCCGACAGGGTTTGGGGCAAGAGAACCAGTACTTC
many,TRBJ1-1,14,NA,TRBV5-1,CASSLTPGNTEAFF,TGCGCCAGCAGCTTGACACCAGGGAACACTGAAGCTTTCTTT
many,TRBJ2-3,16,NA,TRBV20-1,CSARDIRTVNTDTQYF,TGCAGTGCTAGAGATATAAGGACCGTGAACACAGATACGCAGTATTTT
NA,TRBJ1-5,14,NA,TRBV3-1,CASSQEGGNKTQNF,TGTGCCAGCAGCCAAGAGGGTGGGAACAAGACCCAGAATTTT
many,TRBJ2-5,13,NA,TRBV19,CASSVKGPETQYF,TGTGCCAGTAGCGTAAAGGGCCCAGAGACCCAGTACTTC
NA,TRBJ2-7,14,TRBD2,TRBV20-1,CSANPGTSSSGQYF,TGCAGTGCTAACCCCGGGACTAGCAGTTCCGGGCAGTACTTC
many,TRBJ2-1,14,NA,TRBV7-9,CASSLAGAYNEQFF,TGTGCCAGCAGCTTAGCGGGAGCCTACAATGAGCAGTTCTTC
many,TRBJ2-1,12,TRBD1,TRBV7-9,CASSSRGHEQFF,TGTGCCAGCAGCTCTAGGGGGCATGAGCAGTTCTTC
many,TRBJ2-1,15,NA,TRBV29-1,CSVVWAGSSYNEQFF,TGCAGCGTTGTGTGGGCGGGAAGCTCCTACAATGAGCAGTTCTTC
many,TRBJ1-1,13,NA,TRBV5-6,CASSLKPNTEAFF,TGTGCCAGCAGCTTGAAGCCTAACACTGAAGCTTTCTTT
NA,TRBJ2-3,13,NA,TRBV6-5,CASSPGQRNTQYF,TGTGCCAGCTCCCCCGGACAGCGGAATACGCAGTATTTT
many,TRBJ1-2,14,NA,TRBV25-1,CASSEAGGLNGYTF,TGTGCCAGCAGTGAAGCCGGGGGCTTGAATGGCTACACCTTC
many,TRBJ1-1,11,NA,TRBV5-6,CASSGIGKAFF,TGTGCCAGCAGCGGAATAGGGAAAGCTTTCTTT
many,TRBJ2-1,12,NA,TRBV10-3,CAIRAEGNEQFF,TGTGCCATCAGGGCCGAAGGCAATGAGCAGTTCTTC
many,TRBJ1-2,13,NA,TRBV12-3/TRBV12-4,CASSSGTREGYTF,TGTGCCAGCAGTTCGGGGACGAGGGAGGGCTACACCTTC
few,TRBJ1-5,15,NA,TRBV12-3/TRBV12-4,CASRSGGISSQPQHF,TGTGCCAGCAGATCAGGAGGAATAAGCTCTCAGCCCCAGCATTTT
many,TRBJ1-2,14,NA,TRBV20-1,CSARDQGRLAGYTF,TGCAGTGCTAGAGATCAAGGCAGGTTGGCTGGCTACACCTTC
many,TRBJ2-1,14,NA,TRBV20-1,CSAREPPGWNEQFF,TGCAGTGCTAGAGAGCCCCCAGGGTGGAATGAGCAGTTCTTC
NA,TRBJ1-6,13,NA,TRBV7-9,CASSLVGRTNLHF,TGTGCCAGCAGCTTAGTCGGCAGGACCAATCTCCACTTT
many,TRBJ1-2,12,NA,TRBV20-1,CSARDGPYGYTF,TGCAGTGCTAGAGATGGACCGTATGGCTACACCTTC
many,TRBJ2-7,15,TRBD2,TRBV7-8,CASSFPGTTTREQYF,TGTGCCAGCAGCTTCCCCGGGACTACGACGCGCGAGCAGTACTTC